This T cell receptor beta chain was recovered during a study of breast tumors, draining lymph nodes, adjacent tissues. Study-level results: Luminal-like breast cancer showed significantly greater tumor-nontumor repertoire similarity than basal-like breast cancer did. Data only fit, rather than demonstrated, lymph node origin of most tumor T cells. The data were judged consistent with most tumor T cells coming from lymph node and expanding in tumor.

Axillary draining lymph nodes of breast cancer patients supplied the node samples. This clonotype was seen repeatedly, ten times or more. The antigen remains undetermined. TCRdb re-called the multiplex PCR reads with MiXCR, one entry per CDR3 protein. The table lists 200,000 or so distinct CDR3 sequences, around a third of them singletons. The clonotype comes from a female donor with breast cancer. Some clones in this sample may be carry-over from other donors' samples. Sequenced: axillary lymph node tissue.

CDR3 protein: CASSSRGVESYNSPLHF. In DNA, the CDR3 is TGTGCCAGCAGTAGCCGCGGGGTCGAGTCCTATAATTCACCCCTCCACTTT. The J gene is TRBJ1-6, the V gene TRBV6-6; D ambiguous. From germline, CDR1 is MNHNY and CDR2 SVGAGI (reference sequence). This CDR3 is built from 17 residues. V was pared by 5 bases and J by 1 base, with 15 bases between.